A single sample gave rise to the 28 T cell receptor beta chains below, sequenced in a study of STAT5B mutations in CD4+ large granular lymphocyte leukemia. The data were produced by immunoSEQ multiplex PCR, yet TCRdb's version contains in-frame clones alone and is incomplete. Here the sample spans roughly 46,000 clones, approximately 83% being singletons. Sequencing was performed on CD4+ T cells from blood buffy coats. The receptors here all came from a human donor in good health.

This chain links TRBV5-1 with TRBJ1-2, with a possible D match to TRBD1 (5 bases). Germline lookup yields CDR1 SGHRS and CDR2 YFSETQ. The ends were cut back, 4 bases at V and 6 bases at J, with 13 bases in the middle. The CDR3 length is 13 residues. The CDR3 sequence is CASSPGASHGYTF. CDR3 nucleotide sequence: TGCGCCAGCAGCCCCGGGGCCAGCCATGGCTACACCTTC.

The rearrangement uses TRBV4-1 and TRBJ2-5; maybe TRBD2 (5 bases). The germline V gene encodes CDR1 MGHRA and CDR2 YSYEKL. With 2 bases removed from V and 5 bases from J, the gap between germline ends came to 12 bases. The CDR3 length is 14 residues. The CDR3 DNA follows: TGCGCCAGCAGCCAACTGAGGGTGGAGGAGACCCAGTACTTC. Its translation: CASSQLRVEETQYF.

This clone was found once. The chain combines TRBV7-8 with TRBJ2-5; D is unclear. CDR1 and CDR2 from the germline V gene are SGHVS and FQNEAQ. There are 15 residues in the CDR3. V lost 5 bases to trimming and J lost 5 bases, with 18 bases between them. The CDR3 region has the DNA TGTGCCAGCAGCCGGGCCGCAGGCGTAGGTGAGACCCAGTACTTC. This gives the protein CASSRAAGVGETQYF.

The chain has TRBV29-1 and TRBJ2-7, with a weak D call TRBD2 (6 bases). Looked up from germline, CDR1 is SQVTM and CDR2 is ANQGSEA. The CDR3 covers 12 residues. V was pared by 5 bases and J by 3 bases, with 11 bases between. CDR3: CSVWREDYEQYF. The CDR3 region has the DNA TGCAGCGTTTGGAGGGAGGACTACGAGCAGTACTTC.

The V gene is TRBV5-6, the J gene TRBJ2-5; TRBD1 agrees at 7 bases. J lost 4 bases, V lost 5 bases, and 5 bases had no gene match. The CDR3 has 13 amino acids. Germline V gene data show CDR1 as SGHDT and CDR2 as YYEEEE. This CDR3 reads CASSSDRAETQYF. CDR3 bases: TGTGCCAGCAGTTCTGACAGGGCAGAGACCCAGTACTTC.

This clone was recorded only once. V and J are TRBV4-1 and TRBJ2-2; TRBD2 matches 8 bases. This CDR3 region has 17 residues. V shed 3 bases, J shed 4 bases, and the junction held 10 bases outside the gene matches. The V gene's germline CDR1 is MGHRA and CDR2 YSYEKL. The CDR3 loop reads CASSQGGTGGRTGELFF. The CDR3 coding sequence is TGCGCCAGCAGCCAGGGGGGGACGGGGGGGCGCACCGGGGAGCTGTTTTTT.

V is TRBV7-6 and J is TRBJ2-1; TRBD2 matches 15 bases. After removal of 4 bases from V and 0 bases from J, the junction contained 13 bases not matched to a gene. Germline-derived CDR1 and CDR2 are SGHVS and FNYEAQ. CDR3 length equals 21 residues. The DNA for the CDR3 is TGTGCCAGCAGCTCATACGGTGGGACTAGCGGGGGGTTGAGCTCCTACAATGAGCAGTTCTTC. It codes for CASSSYGGTSGGLSSYNEQFF.

The chain carries TRBV6-5 and TRBJ2-7, with unresolved D. The CDR3 spans 15 residues. Germline CDR1 and CDR2: MNHEY and SVGAGI. V lost 2 bases and J 3 bases, leaving 14 bases between the germline ends. The CDR3 DNA reads TGTGCCAGCAGTTACGCGGCTAACCGACACTACGAGCAGTACTTC. This gives the protein CASSYAANRHYEQYF.

The chain is built from TRBV6-1 and TRBJ1-5; 7 bases align to TRBD1. CDR1 and CDR2 from the germline V gene are MNHNS and SASEGT. The length of the CDR3 is 16 residues. With V trimmed by 2 bases and J by 6 bases, 10 bases remained unmatched. CDR3: CASSEFARGKFQPQHF. The CDR3 bases are TGTGCCAGCAGTGAATTTGCCAGGGGGAAATTTCAGCCCCAGCATTTT.

V is TRBV10-3 and J is TRBJ2-7; 9 bases align to TRBD1. The CDR3 covers 13 residues. V was clipped by 5 bases and J by 5 bases; unmatched bases: 4. Germline lookup yields CDR1 ENHRY and CDR2 SYGVKD. The CDR3 DNA follows: TGTGCCATCAGTCGGACAGGGGAGAACGAGCAGTACTTC. It encodes CAISRTGENEQYF.

This clone showed up just a few times. This chain links TRBV4-1 with TRBJ1-2; D is uncertain. V was trimmed by 0 bases and J by 7 bases, leaving 15 bases between them. There are 15 residues in the CDR3. Germline CDR1 is MGHRA and CDR2 is YSYEKL. CDR3 nucleotides: TGCGCCAGCAGCCAAGAAAGTCGGGGTGTTCGTGGCTACACCTTC. Its translation: CASSQESRGVRGYTF.

The chain uses TRBV28 and TRBJ1-2, with TRBD1 matching over 8 bases. With 2 bases clipped from V and 5 bases from J, the junction kept 7 bases outside the gene matches. There are 15 residues in the CDR3. CDR1 is MDHEN and CDR2 is SYDVKM in the germline V gene. The CDR3 loop is CASSLADRGGYGYTF. CDR3 nucleotides: TGTGCCAGCAGTTTAGCCGACAGGGGAGGGTATGGCTACACCTTC.

CDR3 sequence (DNA): TGCGCCAGCAGCTTGGAAGGACAGACCAACACAGATACGCAGTATTTT. Translation: CASSLEGQTNTDTQYF. The V call is TRBV5-1, the J call TRBJ2-3; tentative D call: TRBD1 (6 bases). Germline V CDR1 and CDR2: SGHRS, YFSETQ. Trimming took off 0 bases at V and 2 bases at J, with 13 bases between the two ends. The CDR3 sequence is 16 residues long.

This clone came up a few times. The chain recombines TRBV30 with TRBJ1-5; 8 bases match TRBD1. This CDR3 spans 13 amino acids. Trimming took 4 bases from V and 3 from J; bases not matched to a gene: 2. The germline V gene encodes CDR1 GTSNPN and CDR2 SVGIG (reference sequence). CDR3 nucleotides: TGTGCCTGGACGGGACAGGACAATCAGCCCCAGCATTTT. Translating gives CAWTGQDNQPQHF.

This chain links TRBV19 with TRBJ1-2; D is undetermined. This CDR3 contains 14 residues. Trimming took off 3 bases at V and 3 bases at J, with 11 bases between the two ends. Germline CDR1 and CDR2: LNHDA and SQIVND (reference sequence). The CDR3 loop is CASSIPARYYGYTF. Written as DNA, the CDR3 is TGTGCCAGTAGTATTCCCGCCAGATACTATGGCTACACCTTC.

The chain employs TRBV20-1 and TRBJ1-1; unclear D gene. Germline V gene sequence: CDR1 DFQATT, CDR2 SNEGSKA (reference sequence). The CDR3 contains 10 residues. V lost 5 bases to trimming and J lost 0 bases, with 1 base between them. CDR3 DNA sequence: TGCAGTGCTCTGAACACTGAAGCTTTCTTT. As protein: CSALNTEAFF.

V is TRBV11-3 and J is TRBJ2-1; 11 bases match TRBD2. The CDR3 totals 15 residues. Germline V gives CDR1 SGHNT, CDR2 YENEEA. Trimming cost V 8 bases and J 3 bases; bases outside gene matches: 6. CDR3 sequence (DNA): TGTGCCAGCGGATCCGGGACTAGCGGCTACAATGAGCAGTTCTTC. Translating gives CASGSGTSGYNEQFF.

The chain combines TRBV5-1 with TRBJ1-4; no clear D. Germline lookup yields CDR1 SGHRS and CDR2 YFSETQ. This CDR3 has 17 amino acids. The germline V and J ends were trimmed by 1 base and 0 bases, with 13 bases remaining between them. DNA for the CDR3: TGCGCCAGCAGCTTGCGACGGGGTCCCGCAACTAATGAAAAACTGTTTTTT. Translated: CASSLRRGPATNEKLFF. Combining the CDR3 with reference TRBV5-1 and TRBJ1-4 gives the whole variable domain KAGVTQTPRYLIKTRGQQVTLSCSPISGHRSVSWYQQTPGQGLQFLFEYFSETQRNKGNFPGRFSGRQFSNSRSEMNVSTLELGDSALYLCASSLRRGPATNEKLFFGSGTQLSVL.

CDR3 in amino acids: CASSPLLGGPHYEQYF. The DNA for the CDR3 is TGTGCCAGCAGCCCGCTCTTGGGCGGGCCCCACTACGAGCAGTACTTC. This chain joins TRBV5-6 and TRBJ2-7; D is possibly TRBD2 (5 bases). Germline V gives CDR1 SGHDT, CDR2 YYEEEE. This CDR3 has 16 amino acids. Trimming pared 4 bases from V and 3 bases from J, leaving 20 bases between.

The genes are TRBV7-2 and TRBJ2-4; the match to TRBD1 covers 9 bases. With 6 bases clipped from V and 9 bases from J, the junction kept 9 bases outside the gene matches. Germline loops: CDR1 SGHTA, CDR2 FQGNSA. The CDR3 has 14 residues. In DNA form, the CDR3 reads TGTGCCAGCAGTTCGGGACAGGGTATCGCCATTCAGTACTTC. Translation gives CASSSGQGIAIQYF. Combining the CDR3 with reference TRBV7-2 and TRBJ2-4 gives the whole variable domain GAGVSQSPSNKVTEKGKDVELRCDPISGHTALYWYRQSLGQGLEFLIYFQGNSAPDKSGLPSDRFSAERTGGSVSTLTIQRTQQEDSAVYLCASSSGQGIAIQYFGAGTRLSVL.

The chain joins TRBV27 to TRBJ1-1; D possibly corresponds to TRBD1 (5 bases). Germline V lookup: CDR1 MNHEY, CDR2 SMNVEV (reference sequence). The CDR3 totals 13 residues. Between the trimmed V and J ends, which lost 6 bases and 0 bases, there was a span of 8 bases. CDR3 nucleotide sequence: TGTGCCAGCAGGACAGTTATGAACACTGAAGCTTTCTTT. Protein: CASRTVMNTEAFF.

V and J are TRBV6-6 and TRBJ2-7; 8 nucleotides match TRBD1. V was pared by 6 bases and J by 3 bases, with 4 bases of the junction left unmatched. Looked up from germline, CDR1 is MNHNY and CDR2 is SVGAGI (reference sequence). The CDR3 totals 13 residues. CDR3 loop: CASRPGTGYEQYF. CDR3 sequence (DNA): TGTGCCAGCAGACCCGGGACAGGCTACGAGCAGTACTTC.

The rearrangement links TRBV2 to TRBJ1-5; D might be TRBD1 (6 bases). Germline V lookup: CDR1 SNHLY, CDR2 FYNNEI. CDR3 size: 15 residues. V lost 6 bases to trimming and J lost 2 bases, with 14 bases between them. CDR3 DNA: TGTGCCAGCAGCTCACAGGGTAGGGGCAATCAGCCCCAGCATTTT. This sequence encodes CASSSQGRGNQPQHF.

There are a few counts of this clone. CDR3 coding DNA: TGTGCCAGCTCACGGGACAACAATCAGCCCCAGCATTTT. It encodes CASSRDNNQPQHF. The rearrangement joins TRBV18 to TRBJ1-5, with a tentative D call TRBD1 (6 bases). This CDR3 spans 13 amino acids. The V and J ends lost 4 bases and 3 bases respectively, with 7 bases between them. Germline CDR1 KGHSH, CDR2 LQKENI.

The chain couples TRBV11-2 to TRBJ2-5, with TRBD2 matching over 11 bases. CDR3 size: 16 residues. Germline lookup yields CDR1 SGHAT and CDR2 FQNNGV. The junction had 10 bases not matched to a gene; V was cut back by 5 bases and J by 5 bases. CDR3 in DNA: TGTGCCAGCAGCCCGGTGGTAGCGGGAGGGGGGGAGACCCAGTACTTC. Amino acids: CASSPVVAGGGETQYF.

J is TRBJ2-3 and V is TRBV7-3; the D is unclear. The CDR3 covers 14 residues. CDR1 and CDR2 (germline): SGHTA, FQGTGA. V dropped 4 bases and J dropped 2 bases, with 10 bases sitting between them. CDR3 sequence (DNA): TGTGCCAGCAGCTCGAGTTTCTCCACAGATACGCAGTATTTT. Translated, it gives CASSSSFSTDTQYF.

The table lists this clone with a count of one. The chain employs TRBV2 and TRBJ2-1; D unclear. Per the germline V gene, CDR1 is SNHLY and CDR2 is FYNNEI. V was shortened by 2 bases and J by 5 bases, with 1 base between the two germline ends. CDR3 length: 11 amino acids. The CDR3: CASSEHNEQFF. The DNA for the CDR3 is TGTGCCAGCAGTGAACACAATGAGCAGTTCTTC.

The chain combines TRBV5-1 with TRBJ2-5; 7 nucleotides agree with TRBD1. The CDR3 runs 12 residues. Germline V gives CDR1 SGHRS, CDR2 YFSETQ. V shed 4 bases, J shed 3 bases, and the junction held 0 bases outside the gene matches. The CDR3 nucleotides read TGCGCCAGCAGCACAGGGGAAGAGACCCAGTACTTC. Its protein product is CASSTGEETQYF.